This TCR beta chain appears in the sequencing data of a study of CD8 T cells in ankylosing spondylitis. This clonotype was picked up a small number of times. One entry per CDR3 protein, called by TCRdb with MiXCR from the 5' RACE reads. The sample has 250,000 to 350,000 distinct CDR3 sequences, 20% seen once. The origin of this receptor is a male donor with ankylosing spondylitis or in good health (not recorded which). The sequencing input was blood, either unsorted or a sorted T cell fraction (not recorded which).

CDR3 nucleotides: TGTGCCAGCAGCAGGGATCCGGGCTCCGGGGAGCTGTTTTTT. Translated, it gives CASSRDPGSGELFF. This chain connects TRBV3-1 to TRBJ2-2; D gene unclear. The germline V gene encodes CDR1 LGHDT and CDR2 YNNKEL (reference sequence). Trimming removed 5 bases at V and 6 bases at J, with 13 bases between. CDR3 size: 14 residues.